Given below is one T cell receptor beta chain in context. This CDR3 has 14 residues. The germline gives CDR1 KGHSH, CDR2 LQKENI. The ends were cut back, 3 bases at V and 4 bases at J, with 9 bases in the middle. This sample is part of a study of blood T cell repertoires in COVID-19. Study-wide context: COVID-19 samples from acute and convalescent phases originated in the United States, Italy and Spain.

Original processing methods: The assay estimated nucleated cells by amplifying reference gene primers. The assay was immunoSEQ multiplex PCR, and TCRdb's table has in-frame clones only and misses some. V, J and clone size are those of that table, while D and trimming were read from the DNA. The sample records under 200,000 clones, 75% to 90% being singletons. Source material: peripheral blood. This sequence was found in a woman in her fifties or sixties with acute or convalescent COVID-19. V is TRBV18 and J is TRBJ1-4; a weak D match, TRBD1 (6 bases). The DNA of the CDR3 is TGTGCCAGCTCACCCTCCAGGGGTAATGAAAAACTGTTTTTT. Translated: CASSPSRGNEKLFF. The whole variable domain, filled in from reference TRBV18 and TRBJ1-4, reads NAGVMQNPRHLVRRRGQEARLRCSPMKGHSHVYWYRQLPEEGLKFMVYLQKENIIDESGMPKERFSAEFPKEGPSILRIQQVVRGDSAAYFCASSPSRGNEKLFFGSGTQLSVL.